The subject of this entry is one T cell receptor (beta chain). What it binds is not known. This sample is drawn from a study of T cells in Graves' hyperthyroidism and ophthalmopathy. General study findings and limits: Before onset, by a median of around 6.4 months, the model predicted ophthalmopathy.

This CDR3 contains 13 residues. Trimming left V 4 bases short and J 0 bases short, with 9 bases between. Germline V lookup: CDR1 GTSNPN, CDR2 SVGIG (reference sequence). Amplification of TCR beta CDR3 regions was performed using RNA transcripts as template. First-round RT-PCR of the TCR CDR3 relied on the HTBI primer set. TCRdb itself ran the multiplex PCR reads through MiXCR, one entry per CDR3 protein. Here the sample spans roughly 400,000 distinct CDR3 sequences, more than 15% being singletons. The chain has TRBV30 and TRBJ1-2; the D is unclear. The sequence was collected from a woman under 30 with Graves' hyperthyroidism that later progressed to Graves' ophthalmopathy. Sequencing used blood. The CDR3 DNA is TGTGCCTGGATGCGACTTTCTAACTATGGCTACACCTTC. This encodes CAWMRLSNYGYTF.